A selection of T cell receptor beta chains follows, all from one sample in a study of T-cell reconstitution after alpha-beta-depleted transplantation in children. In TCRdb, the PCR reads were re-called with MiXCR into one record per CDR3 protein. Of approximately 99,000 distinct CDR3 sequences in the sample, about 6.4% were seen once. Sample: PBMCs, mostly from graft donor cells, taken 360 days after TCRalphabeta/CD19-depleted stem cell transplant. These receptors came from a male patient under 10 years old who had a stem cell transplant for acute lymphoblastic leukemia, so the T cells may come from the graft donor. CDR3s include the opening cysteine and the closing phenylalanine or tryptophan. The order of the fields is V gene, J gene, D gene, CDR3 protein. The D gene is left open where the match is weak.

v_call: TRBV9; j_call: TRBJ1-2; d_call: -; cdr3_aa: CASSLRTRGYTF
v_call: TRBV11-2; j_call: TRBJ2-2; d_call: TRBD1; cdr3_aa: CASSSPDRDTGELFF
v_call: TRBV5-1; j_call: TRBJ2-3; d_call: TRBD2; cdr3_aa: CASSLASSGRTTDTQYF
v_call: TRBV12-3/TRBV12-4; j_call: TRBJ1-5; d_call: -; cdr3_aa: CASSFAGNQPQHF
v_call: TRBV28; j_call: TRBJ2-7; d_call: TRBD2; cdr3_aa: CASSFRLAGYYEQYF
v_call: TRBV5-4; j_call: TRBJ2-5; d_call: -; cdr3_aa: CASSSSSLARETQYF
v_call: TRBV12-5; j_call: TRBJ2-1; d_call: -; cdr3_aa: CASGFTGRHNNEQFF
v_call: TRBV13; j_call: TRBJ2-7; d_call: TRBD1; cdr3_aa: CASSLTGAEQYF
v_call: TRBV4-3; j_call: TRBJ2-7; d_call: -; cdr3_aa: CASSFKKTSEQYF
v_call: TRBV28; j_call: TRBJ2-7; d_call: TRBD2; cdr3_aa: CASSSPRTSGTDEQYF
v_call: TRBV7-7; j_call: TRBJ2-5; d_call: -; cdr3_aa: CASSQGGGETQYF
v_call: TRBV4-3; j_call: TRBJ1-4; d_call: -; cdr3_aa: CASSQRNEKLFF
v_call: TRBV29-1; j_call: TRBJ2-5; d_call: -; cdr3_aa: CSVERRGGTQYF
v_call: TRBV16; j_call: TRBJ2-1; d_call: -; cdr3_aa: CASSQSWANEQFF
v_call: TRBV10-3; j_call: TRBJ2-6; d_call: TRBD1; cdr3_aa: CAITGDRGGGANVLTF
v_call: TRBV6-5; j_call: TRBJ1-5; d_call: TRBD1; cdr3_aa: CASSQGAGRQPQHF
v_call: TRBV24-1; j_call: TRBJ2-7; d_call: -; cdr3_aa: CATSDLNGNPNQMAYEQYF
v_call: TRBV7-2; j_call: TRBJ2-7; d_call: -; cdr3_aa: CASSGAYERYF
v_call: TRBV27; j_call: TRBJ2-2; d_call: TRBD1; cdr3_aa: CASNGTGSTGELFF
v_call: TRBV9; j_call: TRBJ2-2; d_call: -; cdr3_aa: CASSVVSGELFF
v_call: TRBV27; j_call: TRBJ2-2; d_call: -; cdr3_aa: CASSLSGRKVNTGELFF
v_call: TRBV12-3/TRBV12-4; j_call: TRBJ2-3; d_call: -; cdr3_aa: CASSPLGGADTQYF
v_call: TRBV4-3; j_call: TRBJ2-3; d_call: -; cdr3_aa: CASSQDSSMLPQYF
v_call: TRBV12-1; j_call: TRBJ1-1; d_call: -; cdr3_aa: CASSFHRGHLNTEAFF
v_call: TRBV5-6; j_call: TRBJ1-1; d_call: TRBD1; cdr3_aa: CASTPDRVYTEAFF
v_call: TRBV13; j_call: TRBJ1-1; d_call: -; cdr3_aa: CASSLGLKGLTEAFF
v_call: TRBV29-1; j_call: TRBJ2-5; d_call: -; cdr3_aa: CSVEGDVEGETQYF
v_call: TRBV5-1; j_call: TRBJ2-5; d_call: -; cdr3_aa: CASNFRAGETQYF
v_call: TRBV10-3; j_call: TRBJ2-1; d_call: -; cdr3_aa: CAISEPTYLGTPYNEQFF
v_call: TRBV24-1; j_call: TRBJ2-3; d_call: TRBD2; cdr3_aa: CATSLTSGGHSTDTQYF
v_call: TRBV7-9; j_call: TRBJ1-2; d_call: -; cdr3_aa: CASKGHQGYTF
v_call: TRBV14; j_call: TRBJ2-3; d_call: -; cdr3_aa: CASSQRARGTDTQYF
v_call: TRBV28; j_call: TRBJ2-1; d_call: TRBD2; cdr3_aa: CASSLDSGGAYEQFF
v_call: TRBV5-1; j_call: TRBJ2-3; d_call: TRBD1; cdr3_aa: CASSFSDRVRTDTQYF
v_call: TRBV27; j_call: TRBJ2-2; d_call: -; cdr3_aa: CASSLTEFTGELFF
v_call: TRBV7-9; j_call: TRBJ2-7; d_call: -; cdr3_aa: CASSFPGGLEQYF
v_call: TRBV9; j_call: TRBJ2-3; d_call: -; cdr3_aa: CASSVVGTDTQYF
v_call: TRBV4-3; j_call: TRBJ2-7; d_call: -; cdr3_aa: CASSQDRRAYEQYF
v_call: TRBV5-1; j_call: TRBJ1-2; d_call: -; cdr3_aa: CASSSLGTFYGYTF
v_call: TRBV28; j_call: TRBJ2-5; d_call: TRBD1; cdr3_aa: CASSSQGAEETQYF
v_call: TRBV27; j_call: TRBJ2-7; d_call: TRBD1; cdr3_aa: CASSRGDRVREQYF
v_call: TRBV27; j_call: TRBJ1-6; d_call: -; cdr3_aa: CASSFSDNSPLHF
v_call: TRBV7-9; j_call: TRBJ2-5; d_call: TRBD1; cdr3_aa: CASSPTGGIQETQYF
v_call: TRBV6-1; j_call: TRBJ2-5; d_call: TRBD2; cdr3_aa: CASSSSGKQETQYF
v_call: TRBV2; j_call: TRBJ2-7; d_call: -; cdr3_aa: CATLTDEQYF
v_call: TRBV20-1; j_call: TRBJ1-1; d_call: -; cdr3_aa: CSASPPEVNTEAFF
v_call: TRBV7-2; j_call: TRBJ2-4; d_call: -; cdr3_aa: CASSLGLGTKNIQYF
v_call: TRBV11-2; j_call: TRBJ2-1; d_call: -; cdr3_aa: CASSPFAGTDEQFF
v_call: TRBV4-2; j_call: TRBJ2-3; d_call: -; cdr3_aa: CASSHPTGGYTDTQYF
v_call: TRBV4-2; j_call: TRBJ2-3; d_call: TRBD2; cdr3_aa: CASSQGGLAGDTQYF
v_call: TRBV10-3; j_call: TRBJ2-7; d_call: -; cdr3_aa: CAILIGSREQYF